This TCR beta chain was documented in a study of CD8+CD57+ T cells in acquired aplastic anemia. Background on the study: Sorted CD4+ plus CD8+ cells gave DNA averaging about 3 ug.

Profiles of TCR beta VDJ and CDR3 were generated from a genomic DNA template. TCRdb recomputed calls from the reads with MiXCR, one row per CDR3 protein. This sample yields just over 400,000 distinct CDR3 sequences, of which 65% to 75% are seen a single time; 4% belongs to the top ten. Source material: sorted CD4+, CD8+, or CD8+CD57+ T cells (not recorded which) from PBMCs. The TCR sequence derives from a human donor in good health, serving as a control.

DNA for the CDR3: TGTGCCACCAGCAGAGAACGGCACCAAGGACCTTTCTTT. This codes for CATSRERHQGPFF. This chain uses TRBV15 with TRBJ1-1; D unclear. Trimming left V 0 bases short and J 12 bases short, with 14 bases between. Germline CDR1 reads LNHNV; CDR2 reads YYDKDF (reference sequence). The CDR3 has 13 amino acids.